This TCR beta chain was captured in a study of beta chain features in type 1 diabetes. Sequencing targeted expressed TCRB transcripts, as all isolated RNA had been reverse transcribed. Profiled with immunoSEQ multiplex PCR; TCRdb holds only in-frame clones, not every one. Of roughly 45,000 clones listed, 50% are singletons. V lost 2 bases to trimming and J lost 1 base; unmatched junction nucleotides: 4. The germline gives CDR1 SGHRS, CDR2 YFSETQ. CDR3 size: 16 residues. The source is a woman aged 30 to 39 in good health. The chain carries TRBV5-1 and TRBJ2-5, with 11 bases lining up with TRBD2. Sequencing input: stem cell memory CD4+ T cells from blood. The DNA for the CDR3 is TGCGCCAGCAGCTTTCTAGCGGGAGGTCCCCAAGAGACCCAGTACTTC. Translating gives CASSFLAGGPQETQYF. The entire variable domain, with the rest obtained from reference TRBV5-1 and TRBJ2-5, is as follows: KAGVTQTPRYLIKTRGQQVTLSCSPISGHRSVSWYQQTPGQGLQFLFEYFSETQRNKGNFPGRFSGRQFSNSRSEMNVSTLELGDSALYLCASSFLAGGPQETQYFGPGTRLLVL.